The subject of this entry is one T cell receptor beta chain. The V gene's germline CDR1 is SNHLY and CDR2 FYNNEI. The V segment lost 5 bases and the J segment 6 bases; nucleotides outside the gene matches: 10. This CDR3 comprises 17 residues. These data originate in a study of blood T cell repertoires in COVID-19. Background on the study: The origin of the acute and convalescent COVID-19 samples was the United States, Italy and Spain.

Study processing details: Amplifying reference gene primers gave estimates of nucleated cell counts. Data came from immunoSEQ multiplex PCR; TCRdb stores just in-frame clones and leaves some out. The V and J calls and clone size come from that table; D and trimming were worked out from the DNA. The sample contains 200,000 to 300,000 clones, 65% to 90% of which appear only once. Sequencing was carried out using peripheral blood. The chain employs TRBV2 and TRBJ2-7; 16 bases align to TRBD2. This TCR was recovered from a man aged 35-49 years who had recovered from COVID-19. The CDR3 sequence is CASSQVGLAGGGREQYF. The CDR3 region has the DNA TGTGCCAGCAGTCAGGTGGGACTAGCGGGAGGGGGACGCGAGCAGTACTTC.